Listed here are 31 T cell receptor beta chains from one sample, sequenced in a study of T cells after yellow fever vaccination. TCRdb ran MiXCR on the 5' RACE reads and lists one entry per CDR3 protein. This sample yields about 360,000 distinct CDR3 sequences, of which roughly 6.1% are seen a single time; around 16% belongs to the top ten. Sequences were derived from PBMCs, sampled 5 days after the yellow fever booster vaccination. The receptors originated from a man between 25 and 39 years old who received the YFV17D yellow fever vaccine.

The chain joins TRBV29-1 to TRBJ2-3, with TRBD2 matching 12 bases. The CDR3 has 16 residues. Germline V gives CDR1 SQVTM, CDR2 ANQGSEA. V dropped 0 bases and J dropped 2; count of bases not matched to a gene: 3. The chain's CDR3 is CSVEDRLAGVTDTQYF. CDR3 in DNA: TGCAGCGTTGAAGACCGACTAGCGGGAGTCACAGATACGCAGTATTTT.

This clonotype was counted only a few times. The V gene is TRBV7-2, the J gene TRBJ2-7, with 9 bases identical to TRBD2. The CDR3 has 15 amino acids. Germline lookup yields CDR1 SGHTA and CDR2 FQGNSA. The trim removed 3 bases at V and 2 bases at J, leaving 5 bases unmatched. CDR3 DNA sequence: TGTGCCAGCAGCTTTGAAAGCGGGAGGACCTACGAGCAGTACTTC. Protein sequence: CASSFESGRTYEQYF.

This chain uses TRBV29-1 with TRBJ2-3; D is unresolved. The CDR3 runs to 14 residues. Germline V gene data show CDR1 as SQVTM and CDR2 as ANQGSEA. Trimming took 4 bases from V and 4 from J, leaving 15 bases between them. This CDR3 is CSVVMDEFPDTQYF. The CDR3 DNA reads TGCAGCGTTGTAATGGACGAATTCCCAGATACGCAGTATTTT.

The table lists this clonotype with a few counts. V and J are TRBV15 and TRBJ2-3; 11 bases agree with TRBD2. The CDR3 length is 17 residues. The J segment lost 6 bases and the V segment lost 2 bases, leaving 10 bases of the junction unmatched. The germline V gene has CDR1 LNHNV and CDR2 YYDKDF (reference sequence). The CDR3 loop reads CATSRRTLAGAADTQYF. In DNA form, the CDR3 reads TGTGCCACCAGCAGACGAACACTAGCGGGAGCGGCTGATACGCAGTATTTT.

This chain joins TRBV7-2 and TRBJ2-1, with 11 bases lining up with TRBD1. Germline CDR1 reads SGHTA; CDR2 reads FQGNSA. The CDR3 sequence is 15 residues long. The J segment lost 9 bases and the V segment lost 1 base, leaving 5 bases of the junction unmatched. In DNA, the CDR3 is TGTGCCAGCAGCTTAGGTAGGACAGGGGGCCTTGAGCAGTTCTTC. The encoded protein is CASSLGRTGGLEQFF.

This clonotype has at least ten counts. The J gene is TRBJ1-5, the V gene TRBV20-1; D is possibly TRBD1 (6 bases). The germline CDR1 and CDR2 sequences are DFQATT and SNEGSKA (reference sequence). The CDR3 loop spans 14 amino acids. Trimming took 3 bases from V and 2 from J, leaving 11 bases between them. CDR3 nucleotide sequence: TGCAGTGCTAGTTCGGGGGCTGGCAATCAGCCCCAGCATTTT. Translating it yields CSASSGAGNQPQHF.

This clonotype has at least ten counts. CDR3 in DNA: TGCAGTGCTACAACATCGGGAGTCACCCACTGGGAGCAGTACTTC. Translation: CSATTSGVTHWEQYF. The chain couples TRBV20-1 to TRBJ2-7; D is possibly TRBD2 (6 bases). V was shortened by 4 bases and J by 7 bases, with 23 bases between the two germline ends. Germline V gives CDR1 DFQATT, CDR2 SNEGSKA (reference sequence). This CDR3 is 15 amino acids long.

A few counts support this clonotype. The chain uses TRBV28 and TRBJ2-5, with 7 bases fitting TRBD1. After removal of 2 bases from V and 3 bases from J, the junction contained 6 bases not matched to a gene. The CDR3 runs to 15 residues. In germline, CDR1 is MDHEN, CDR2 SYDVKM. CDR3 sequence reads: CASSLTGTAKETQYF. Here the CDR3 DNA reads TGTGCCAGCAGTTTAACGGGGACAGCCAAAGAGACCCAGTACTTC.

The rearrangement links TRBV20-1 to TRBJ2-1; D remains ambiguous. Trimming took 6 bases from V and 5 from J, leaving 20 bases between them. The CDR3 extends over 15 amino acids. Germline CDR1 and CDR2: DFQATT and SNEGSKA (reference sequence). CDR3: CSAVPIRRPDNEQFF. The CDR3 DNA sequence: TGCAGTGCCGTTCCTATAAGAAGGCCCGACAATGAGCAGTTCTTC.

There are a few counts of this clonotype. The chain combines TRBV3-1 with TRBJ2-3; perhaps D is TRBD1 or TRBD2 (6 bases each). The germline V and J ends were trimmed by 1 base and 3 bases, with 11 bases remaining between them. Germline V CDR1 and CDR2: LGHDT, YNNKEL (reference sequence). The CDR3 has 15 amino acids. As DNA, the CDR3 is TGTGCCAGCAGCCAAGGAGGGGGGCGGACAGATACGCAGTATTTT. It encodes CASSQGGGRTDTQYF.

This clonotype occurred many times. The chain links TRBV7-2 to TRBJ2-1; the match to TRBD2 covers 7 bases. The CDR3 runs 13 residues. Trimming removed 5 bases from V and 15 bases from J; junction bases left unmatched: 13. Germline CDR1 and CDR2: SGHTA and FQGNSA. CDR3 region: CASSPGPGGGGFF. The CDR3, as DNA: TGTGCCAGCAGCCCGGGACCTGGTGGGGGGGGGTTCTTC.

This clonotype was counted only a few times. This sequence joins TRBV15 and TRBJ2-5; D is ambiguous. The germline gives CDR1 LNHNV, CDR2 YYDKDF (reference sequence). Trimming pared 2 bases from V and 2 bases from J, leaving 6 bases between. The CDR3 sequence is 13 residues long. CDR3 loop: CATSRQLQETQYF. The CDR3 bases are TGTGCCACCAGCAGACAACTTCAAGAGACCCAGTACTTC. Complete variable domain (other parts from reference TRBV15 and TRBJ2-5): DAMVIQNPRYQVTQFGKPVTLSCSQTLNHNVMYWYQQKSSQAPKLLFHYYDKDFNNEADTPDNFQSRRPNTSFCFLDIRSPGLGDTAMYLCATSRQLQETQYFGPGTRLLVL.

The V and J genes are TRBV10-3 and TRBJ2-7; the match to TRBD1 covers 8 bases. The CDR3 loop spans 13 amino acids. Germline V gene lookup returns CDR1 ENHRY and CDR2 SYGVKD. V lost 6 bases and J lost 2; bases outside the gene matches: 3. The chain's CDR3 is CAISPGQAYEQYF. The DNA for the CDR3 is TGTGCCATCAGCCCGGGACAGGCCTACGAGCAGTACTTC.

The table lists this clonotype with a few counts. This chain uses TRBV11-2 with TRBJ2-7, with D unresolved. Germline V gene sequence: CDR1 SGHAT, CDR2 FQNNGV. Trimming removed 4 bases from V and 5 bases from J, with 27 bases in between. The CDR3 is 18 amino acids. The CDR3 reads CASSSRTDSNGYSNEQYF. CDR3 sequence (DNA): TGTGCCAGCAGCTCCCGTACCGACTCTAACGGGTATTCCAACGAGCAGTACTTC.

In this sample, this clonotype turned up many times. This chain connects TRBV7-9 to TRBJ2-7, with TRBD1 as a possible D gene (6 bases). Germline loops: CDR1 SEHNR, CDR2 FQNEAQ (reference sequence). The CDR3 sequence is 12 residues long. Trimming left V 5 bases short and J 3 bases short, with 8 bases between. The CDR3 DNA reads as TGTGCCAGCAGCGCCAGGGGCTACGAGCAGTACTTC. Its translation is CASSARGYEQYF.

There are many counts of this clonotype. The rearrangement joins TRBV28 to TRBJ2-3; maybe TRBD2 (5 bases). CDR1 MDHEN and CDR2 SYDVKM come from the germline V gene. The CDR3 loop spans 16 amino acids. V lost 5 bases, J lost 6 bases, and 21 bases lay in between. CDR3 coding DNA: TGTGCCAGCAGTCCTCCTGGGAGCTTCTTCGGTGATACGCAGTATTTT. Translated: CASSPPGSFFGDTQYF.

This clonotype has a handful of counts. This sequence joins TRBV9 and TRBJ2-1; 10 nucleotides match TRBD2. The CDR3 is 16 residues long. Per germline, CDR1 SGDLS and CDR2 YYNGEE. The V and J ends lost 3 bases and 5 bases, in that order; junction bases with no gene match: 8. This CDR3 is CASSAPGLATNNEQFF. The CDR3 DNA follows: TGTGCCAGCAGCGCCCCGGGACTAGCGACCAACAATGAGCAGTTCTTC.

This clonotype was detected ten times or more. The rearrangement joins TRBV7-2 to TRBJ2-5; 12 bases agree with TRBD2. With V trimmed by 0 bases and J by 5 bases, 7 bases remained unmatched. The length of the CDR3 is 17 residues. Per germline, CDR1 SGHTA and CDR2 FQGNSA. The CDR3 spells CASSLASGLAGLETQYF. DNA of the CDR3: TGTGCCAGCAGCTTAGCTTCTGGACTAGCGGGATTGGAGACCCAGTACTTC.

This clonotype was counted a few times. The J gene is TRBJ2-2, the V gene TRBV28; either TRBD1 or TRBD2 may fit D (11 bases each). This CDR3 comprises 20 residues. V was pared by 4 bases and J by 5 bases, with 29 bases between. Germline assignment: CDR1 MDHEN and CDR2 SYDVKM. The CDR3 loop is CASSSRTGGLAGGGTGELFF. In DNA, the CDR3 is TGTGCCAGCAGTTCCCGGACAGGGGGCCTAGCGGGAGGCGGAACCGGGGAGCTGTTTTTT.

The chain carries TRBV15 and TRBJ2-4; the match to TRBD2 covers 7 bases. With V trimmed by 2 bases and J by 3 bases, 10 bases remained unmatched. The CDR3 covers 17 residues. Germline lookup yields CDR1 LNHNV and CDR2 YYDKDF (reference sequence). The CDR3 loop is CATSRSSGGLGKNIQYF. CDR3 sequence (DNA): TGTGCCACCAGCAGATCTTCCGGGGGGTTGGGCAAAAACATTCAGTACTTC.

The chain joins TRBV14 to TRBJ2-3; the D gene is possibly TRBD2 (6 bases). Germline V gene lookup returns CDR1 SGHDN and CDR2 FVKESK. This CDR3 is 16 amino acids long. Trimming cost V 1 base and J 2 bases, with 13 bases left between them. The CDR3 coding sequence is TGTGCCAGCAGCCAAGCCCAGCGGGTGATCACAGATACGCAGTATTTT. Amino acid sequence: CASSQAQRVITDTQYF.

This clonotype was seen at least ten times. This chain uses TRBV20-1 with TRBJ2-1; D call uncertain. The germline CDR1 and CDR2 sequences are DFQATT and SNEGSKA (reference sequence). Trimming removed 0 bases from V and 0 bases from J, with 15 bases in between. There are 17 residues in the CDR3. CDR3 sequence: CSARDGGSSYSYNEQFF. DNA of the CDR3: TGCAGTGCTAGAGACGGCGGTAGCAGCTACTCCTACAATGAGCAGTTCTTC.

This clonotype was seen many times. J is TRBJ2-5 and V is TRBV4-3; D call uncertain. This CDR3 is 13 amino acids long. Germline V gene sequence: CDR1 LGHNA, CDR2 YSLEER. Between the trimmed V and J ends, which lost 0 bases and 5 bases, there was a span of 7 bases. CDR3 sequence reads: CASSQETGETQYF. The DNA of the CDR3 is TGCGCCAGCAGCCAAGAAACCGGCGAGACCCAGTACTTC.

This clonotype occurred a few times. The CDR3 spells CASSGPYSSGKETQYF. Here the CDR3 DNA reads TGTGCCAGCAGCGGCCCTTATTCTAGCGGGAAAGAGACCCAGTACTTC. The chain joins TRBV9 to TRBJ2-5; the match to TRBD2 covers 9 bases. Unmatched junction bases numbered 9, after V lost 3 bases and J lost 3 bases. There are 16 residues in the CDR3. Germline V gene data show CDR1 as SGDLS and CDR2 as YYNGEE.

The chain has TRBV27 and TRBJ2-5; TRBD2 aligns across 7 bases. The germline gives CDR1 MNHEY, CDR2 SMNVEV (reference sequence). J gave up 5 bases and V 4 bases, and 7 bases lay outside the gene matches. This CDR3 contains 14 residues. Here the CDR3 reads CASSSTAGRETQYF. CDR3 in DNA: TGTGCCAGCAGTTCCACAGCGGGACGGGAGACCCAGTACTTC.

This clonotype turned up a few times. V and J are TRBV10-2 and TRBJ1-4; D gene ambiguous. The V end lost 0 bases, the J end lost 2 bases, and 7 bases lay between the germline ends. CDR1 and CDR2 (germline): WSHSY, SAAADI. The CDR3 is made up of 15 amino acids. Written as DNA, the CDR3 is TGCGCCAGCAGTGAGTCGGGGTTGACTAATGAAAAACTGTTTTTT. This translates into CASSESGLTNEKLFF.

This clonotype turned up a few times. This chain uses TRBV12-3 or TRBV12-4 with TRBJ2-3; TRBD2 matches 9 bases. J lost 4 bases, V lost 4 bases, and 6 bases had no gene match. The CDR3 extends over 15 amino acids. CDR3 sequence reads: CASSSSGKRSDTQYF. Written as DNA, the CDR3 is TGTGCCAGCAGTTCTAGCGGGAAAAGGTCAGATACGCAGTATTTT.

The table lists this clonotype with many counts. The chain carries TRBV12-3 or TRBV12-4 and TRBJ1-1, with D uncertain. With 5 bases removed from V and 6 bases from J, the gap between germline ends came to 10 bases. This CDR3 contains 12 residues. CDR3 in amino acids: CASSPEIPEAFF. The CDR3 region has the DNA TGTGCCAGCAGTCCCGAAATCCCTGAAGCTTTCTTT.

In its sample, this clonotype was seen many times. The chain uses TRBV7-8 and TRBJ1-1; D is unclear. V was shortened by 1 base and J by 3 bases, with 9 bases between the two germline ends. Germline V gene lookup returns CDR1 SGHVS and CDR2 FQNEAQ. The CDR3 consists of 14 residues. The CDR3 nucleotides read TGTGCCAGCAGCTTAGGGGGATTTGACACTGAAGCTTTCTTT. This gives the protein CASSLGGFDTEAFF.

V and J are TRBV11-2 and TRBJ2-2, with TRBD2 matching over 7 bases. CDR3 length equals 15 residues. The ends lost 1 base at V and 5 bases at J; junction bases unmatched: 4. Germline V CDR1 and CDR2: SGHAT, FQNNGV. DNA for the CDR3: TGTGCCAGCAGCTTAGTTAGCGGGCGGACCGGGGAGCTGTTTTTT. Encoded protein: CASSLVSGRTGELFF.

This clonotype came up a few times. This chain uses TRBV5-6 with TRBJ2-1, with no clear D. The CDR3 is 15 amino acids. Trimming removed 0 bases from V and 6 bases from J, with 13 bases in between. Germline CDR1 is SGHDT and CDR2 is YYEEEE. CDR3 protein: CASSLVHLPRNEQFF. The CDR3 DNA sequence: TGTGCCAGCAGCTTGGTTCACCTACCCCGCAATGAGCAGTTCTTC.